This T cell receptor beta chain emerged from a study of type 1 regulatory T cells. Whole-study context: T-allo10 is an in vitro-generated, Tr1-enriched CD4 T cell product specific for alloantigen.

TCRdb passed the reads through MiXCR, listing each CDR3 protein once. The repertoire consists of around 23,000 distinct CDR3 sequences, with around 47% occurring once and the leading ten covering under 5%. The CDR3 is 15 residues long. Trimming took 5 bases from V and 4 from J, leaving 12 bases between them. Germline V gene lookup returns CDR1 SGHNT and CDR2 YENEEA. The sample holds a few counts of this clonotype. Its antigen is not identified. The TCR comes from a human donor in good health. The chain has TRBV11-3 and TRBJ2-6, with D maybe TRBD1 (5 bases). The sequencing sample was made of cultured T cells, either the whole culture or a sorted T cell fraction (not recorded which). CDR3 DNA: TGTGCCAGCAGCCGGCAGGGTGCCGGGGCCAACGTCCTGACTTTC. This encodes CASSRQGAGANVLTF. Variable domain in full (rest from reference TRBV11-3 and TRBJ2-6): EAGVVQSPRYKIIEKKQPVAFWCNPISGHNTLYWYLQNLGQGPELLIRYENEEAVDDSQLPKDRFSAERLKGVDSTLKIQPAELGDSAVYLCASSRQGAGANVLTFGAGSRLTVL.